This TCR beta chain is drawn from a study of CD8+ T cells in alopecia areata (dated by TCRdb to the late 2010s). Broadly, across the study: Treated patients were enrolled in an open-label pilot trial of oral tofacitinib at 5 to 10 mg twice daily for moderate-to-severe alopecia areata. Tofacitinib-treated patients had biopsies at baseline and at 4 and 24 weeks of treatment, with a later scalp biopsy in several patients. The study used high-throughput TCRbeta sequencing to examine T cell clonal expansion in alopecia areata, in both the C3H/HeJ mouse model and human patients. Scalp tissue and sorted CD4+ and CD8+ peripheral blood T cells from patchy and totalis/universalis alopecia areata patients and from healthy controls were covered by human TCRbeta sequencing. Clonality in the scalp was compared among normal scalp (n=4), patchy alopecia areata scalp (n=8), and alopecia totalis/universalis scalp (n=8). Tofacitinib was administered for 6 to 18 months, and 6 months of follow-up off drug were then conducted to assess delayed response and recurrence. RNA came from the PAXgene miRNA kit for fixed scalp, the miRNeasy kit for PBMCs, and the RNeasy kit for mouse skin. TCRbeta CDR3 regions were amplified by immunoSEQ multiplex PCR with 35 Vbeta forward and 13 Jbeta reverse primers.

Study-wide findings and limitations: Shared TCR sequences between patients were less evident than in mice, which may be partly attributable to HLA diversity in the patient population. Compared with normal scalp, lesional scalp, particularly in alopecia totalis/universalis, had higher clonality and more expanded CD8+ clones, which suggests antigenic drive. Resident alphabeta T cells in normal human skin are also sequenced, complicating scalp TCR repertoire analysis, unlike mouse skin dominated by gammadelta T cells.

Here V drops 2 bases and J drops 6 bases, and the junction holds 7 bases not matched to any gene. CDR1 and CDR2 were assigned from the germline V gene (reference sequence) as GTSNPN and SVGIG. Taken from cysteine to phenylalanine, the CDR3 has 15 residues. CDR3 DNA is the only sequence kept; it has 45 bases, read in frame from the first base. A remark on this clone: The antigen it binds to is not known. Base qualities are not at hand, and no much larger clone is one base apart.

This specimen's time point label, per the study, means: baseline before oral tofacitinib. Peripheral blood and lesional scalp punch biopsies were obtained from patients with alopecia areata. PBMCs were isolated by density centrifugation and stained for CD3, CD4 and CD8, after which CD4+ and CD8+ T cells were sorted on a FACSAria. Libraries were prepared through the immunoSEQ multiplex PCR assay. To provide template for TCR sequencing, every sample had RNA extracted and reverse transcribed into cDNA. First-strand cDNA was synthesized with SuperScript III using a 2:1 mix of oligo-dT and random hexamers. A synthetic immune receptor repertoire was used to measure amplification bias, and any remaining bias was corrected computationally. Turning to the authors' computational methods: After raw reads were preprocessed to remove errors, the CDR3 was defined following IMGT conventions as running from the conserved cysteine to phenylalanine. Clonality was calculated as 1 minus Shannon entropy normalized by log2 of the number of productive unique TCRs. Whether each scalp clone was CD4 or CD8 was inferred by checking scalp TCRbeta sequences against the CD4 and CD8 repertoires from sorted blood. TCRdb took this table from immuneACCESS and kept in-frame rearrangements with V and J called. Such tables lack part of the clones; where checked against another copy, unresolved V genes explain under half of the gap, and the rest is unexplained. V, J and clone size were drawn from that table, and D and trimming were deduced from the DNA. The sample table records around 130,000 clones; 45% to 60% of these occur just once. Of the sample, roughly 4.8% is held by the ten largest clones.

The receptor was derived from a human donor with alopecia areata. The sequenced sample was CD4+ T cells sorted from blood, obtained at week 0. The V and J segments used are TRBV30 and TRBJ2-5; 12 nucleotides in the junction match TRBD1. The CDR3 reads CAWSFEGQGAKTQYF. The DNA sequence follows: TGTGCCTGGAGTTTCGAGGGACAGGGGGCGAAGACCCAGTACTTC.